This TCR beta chain was profiled in a study of glioma-infiltrating T cells after dendritic cell vaccination. Study-level background: The vaccine used monocyte-derived dendritic cells pulsed overnight with autologous tumor lysate.

Germline CDR1 is SGHRS and CDR2 is YFSETQ. This CDR3 has 15 amino acids. Trimming pared 0 bases from V and 10 bases from J, leaving 14 bases between. Clones were sequenced by immunoSEQ multiplex PCR, and TCRdb holds only the in-frame ones, with some missing. The repertoire holds 110,000 or so clones, with around 90% as singletons. Time point indicated: after dendritic cell vaccination, including at tumor progression/relapse. Only patients with spare fresh-frozen tumor and over two years of follow-up were included. The specimen was blood, collected after dendritic cell vaccination. This receptor was obtained from a human donor with glioblastoma. The V gene is TRBV5-1, the J gene TRBJ1-6, with D possibly matching TRBD1 (6 bases). The CDR3 coding sequence is TGCGCCAGCAGCTTGGAAACAGGGTTAGGATCACCCCTCCACTTT. It translates to CASSLETGLGSPLHF.